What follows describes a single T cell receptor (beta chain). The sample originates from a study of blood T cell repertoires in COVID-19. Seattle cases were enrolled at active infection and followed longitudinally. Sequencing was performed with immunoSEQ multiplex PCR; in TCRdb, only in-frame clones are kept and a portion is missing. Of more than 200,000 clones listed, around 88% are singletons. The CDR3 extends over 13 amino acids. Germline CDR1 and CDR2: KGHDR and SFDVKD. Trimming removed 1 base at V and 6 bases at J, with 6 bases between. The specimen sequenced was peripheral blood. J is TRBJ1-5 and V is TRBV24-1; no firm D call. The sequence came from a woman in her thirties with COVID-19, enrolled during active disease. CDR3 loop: CATSDFEGQPQHF. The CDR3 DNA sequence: TGTGCCACCAGTGATTTTGAGGGTCAGCCCCAGCATTTT.